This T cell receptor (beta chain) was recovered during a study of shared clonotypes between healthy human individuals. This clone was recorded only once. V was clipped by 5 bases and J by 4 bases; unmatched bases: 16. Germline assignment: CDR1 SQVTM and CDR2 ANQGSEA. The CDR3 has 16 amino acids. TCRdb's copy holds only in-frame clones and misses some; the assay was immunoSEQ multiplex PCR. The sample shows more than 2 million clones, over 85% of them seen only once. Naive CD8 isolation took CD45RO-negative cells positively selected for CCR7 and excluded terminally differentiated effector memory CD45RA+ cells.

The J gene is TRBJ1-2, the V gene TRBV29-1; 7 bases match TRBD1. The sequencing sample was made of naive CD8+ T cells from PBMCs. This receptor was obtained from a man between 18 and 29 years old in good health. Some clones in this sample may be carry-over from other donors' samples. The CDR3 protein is CSVPIRGPGGIYGYTF. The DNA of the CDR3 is TGCAGCGTTCCGATTCGGGGGCCAGGGGGGATCTATGGCTACACCTTC.